The subject of this entry is one TCR beta chain. This specimen comes from a study of T cell changes during pregnancy in multiple sclerosis. The data were produced by immunoSEQ multiplex PCR, yet TCRdb's version contains in-frame clones alone and is incomplete. The sample yields about 38,000 clones, 80% to 95% seen once. CDR3 length: 19 residues. With 4 bases clipped from V and 1 base from J, the junction kept 11 bases outside the gene matches. Germline V gene sequence: CDR1 ENHRY, CDR2 SYGVKD. The V and J genes are TRBV10-3 and TRBJ2-6; TRBD1 agrees at 9 bases. Sequencing used CD4+ T cells from peripheral blood mononuclear cells, obtained in the third trimester of pregnancy. The clonotype comes from a female donor in good health, enrolled as a control in a pregnancy study. The CDR3 DNA sequence: TGTGCCATCAGTGGACCACTACAGGGGGCGGTGTCTGGGGCCAACGTCCTGACTTTC. Translation: CAISGPLQGAVSGANVLTF.